This TCR beta chain originates from a study of cytomegalovirus exposure and HLA in healthy donors. CDR1 is SNHLY, CDR2 FYNNEI, per germline. The CDR3 spans 15 residues. The ends lost 6 bases at V and 5 bases at J; junction bases unmatched: 10. The PCR used 60 Vbeta and 13 Jbeta primers. Profiling relied on immunoSEQ multiplex PCR, and the TCRdb table lists in-frame clones only, not all of them. Of roughly 92,000 clones listed, approximately 7.6% were seen once; the top ten hold 2.3%. The chain joins TRBV2 to TRBJ1-1; 9 bases line up with TRBD1. The source is a man over 45 in good health and CMV-seronegative. The source material was PBMCs. CDR3 coding DNA: TGTGCCAGCAGAGTAGAGATCGGACAGGGGACTGAAGCTTTCTTT. Protein: CASRVEIGQGTEAFF.